The 8 T cell receptor beta chains reported below all come from one sample, sequenced in a study of T cells in Graves' hyperthyroidism and ophthalmopathy. The investigators amplified TCR beta CDR3 regions from RNA transcripts. An initial round of RT-PCR targeting the TCR CDR3 relied on the HTBI primer set. TCRdb redid the calling of the multiplex PCR reads with MiXCR, one entry per CDR3 protein. Found here are over 350,000 distinct CDR3 sequences, roughly 14% of them singletons; the top ten hold around 13%. Material: blood. Receptors originate from a man between 18 and 29 years old with Graves' ophthalmopathy.

This clonotype was picked up many times. The chain carries TRBV2 and TRBJ1-1; no definite D call. This CDR3 contains 12 residues. Trimming left V 4 bases short and J 3 bases short, with 6 bases between. The germline V gene encodes CDR1 SNHLY and CDR2 FYNNEI. Here the CDR3 DNA reads TGTGCCAGCAGTGCACACTACACTGAAGCTTTCTTT. This codes for CASSAHYTEAFF.

The chain carries TRBV7-9 and TRBJ1-6; 7 bases line up with TRBD1. This CDR3 has 17 amino acids. V was pared by 7 bases and J by 7 bases, with 16 bases of the junction left unmatched. Germline V gene data show CDR1 as SEHNR and CDR2 as FQNEAQ (reference sequence). The chain's CDR3 is CASTRGGLQGDNSPLHF. The CDR3 region has the DNA TGTGCCAGCACAAGGGGAGGGCTCCAGGGGGACAATTCACCCCTCCACTTT.

CDR3 in amino acids: CASSEPMRTSATDTQYF. CDR3 nucleotide sequence: TGCGCCAGCAGTGAGCCGATGAGGACTAGCGCCACAGATACGCAGTATTTT. This chain joins TRBV10-2 and TRBJ2-3, with 9 bases aligning to TRBD2. Germline trimming cut 2 bases from V and 2 bases from J; bases unmatched to any gene: 8. The CDR3 sequence is 17 residues long. Per germline, CDR1 WSHSY and CDR2 SAAADI.

A few counts support this clonotype. The chain couples TRBV10-2 to TRBJ2-7; maybe TRBD1 (6 bases). Germline V gene sequence: CDR1 WSHSY, CDR2 SAAADI. Trimming took 6 bases from V and 5 from J, leaving 11 bases between them. This CDR3 has 12 amino acids. CDR3 coding DNA: TGCGCCAGCAGAACAGGGACGGACGAGCAGTACTTC. Its protein is CASRTGTDEQYF.

This rearrangement joins TRBV12-5 to TRBJ2-7, with 12 bases lining up with TRBD2. CDR1 LGHNT and CDR2 FRNRAP come from the germline V gene. The CDR3 is 15 amino acids. V was pared by 7 bases and J by 4 bases, with 8 bases of the junction left unmatched. Written as DNA, the CDR3 is TGTGCTAGTGTCGATACCGGGACTAGCGGGTACGAGCAGTACTTC. Its translation is CASVDTGTSGYEQYF.

This clonotype came up many times. The chain combines TRBV6-9 with TRBJ2-7, with 13 bases matching TRBD2. V shed 2 bases and J 2 bases; nucleotides not matched to a gene: 6. Looked up from germline, CDR1 is MNHGY and CDR2 is SVAAGI. The CDR3 covers 17 residues. CDR3 sequence: CASSYKGTSGTTYEQYF. For the CDR3, the DNA is TGTGCCAGCAGTTATAAGGGGACTAGCGGGACAACCTACGAGCAGTACTTC.

Notes on this clonotype: A read error may account for a junction end that differs from germline. J is TRBJ2-5 and V is TRBV5-1, with D possibly TRBD1 on 6 matching bases. Germline V gives CDR1 SGHRS, CDR2 YFSETQ. The CDR3 runs to 19 residues. The CDR3 spells CTSSFRGQGSWAKDETQYF. CDR3 in DNA: TGCACCAGCAGCTTCCGAGGGCAGGGGAGTTGGGCAAAGGACGAGACCCAGTACTTC.

This clonotype occurred many times. This chain uses TRBV6-1 with TRBJ2-5, with D possibly matching TRBD2 (5 bases). Germline-derived CDR1 and CDR2 are MNHNS and SASEGT. CDR3 length: 14 amino acids. With 7 bases removed from V and 2 bases from J, the gap between germline ends came to 14 bases. CDR3 sequence: CASTSGWTQETQYF. The CDR3 DNA reads TGTGCCAGCACGTCGGGGTGGACGCAAGAGACCCAGTACTTC.